This TCR beta chain was sequenced during a study of blood T cells in healthy people across ages. Study-wide points: Possibly confounding the expanded clonotype changes was the fact that donor CMV status was unknown.

As for this clonotype: Its antigen is unknown.

Per the germline V gene, CDR1 is KGHDR and CDR2 is SFDVKD. After removal of 7 bases from V and 12 bases from J, the junction contained 7 bases not matched to a gene. The length of the CDR3 is 12 residues. Combining a sample-barcoded 5' primer with a J-beta primer mix, a second PCR ran for 7 to 11 cycles. TCRdb used MiXCR to reprocess the 5' RACE reads, holding one entry per CDR3 protein. The sample shows about 620,000 distinct CDR3 sequences, under 25% of them seen only once. Specimen: blood. The sequence came from a man in his 70s in good health. The rearrangement joins TRBV24-1 to TRBJ2-1, with 8 bases identical to TRBD2. This chain's CDR3 is CATSPTSDVQFF. The CDR3 coding sequence is TGTGCCACCAGCCCGACTAGCGACGTGCAGTTCTTC.